This T cell receptor beta chain was observed in a study of blood T cell repertoires in COVID-19. As for the study in general: From the United States, Italy and Spain came samples of acute and convalescent COVID-19. The analysed material was cDNA or gDNA that came from T cells, B-cell-depleted T cells, or PBMCs.

This CDR3 comprises 19 residues. Germline CDR1 and CDR2: SGHRS and YFSETQ. Trimming cost V 2 bases and J 6 bases; bases outside gene matches: 15. In the authors' workflow: By means of reference gene primer amplification, nucleated cell counts were estimated. Profiled with immunoSEQ multiplex PCR; TCRdb holds only in-frame clones, not every one. The D gene and trimming were derived from the DNA, and the V and J assignments and clone size from that table. The sample contains tens of thousands of clones, roughly nine tenths of which appear only once. The sample was peripheral blood. This chain links TRBV5-1 with TRBJ2-2; 11 bases match TRBD2. This sequence was found in a middle-aged man with active COVID-19. CDR3 coding DNA: TGCGCCAGCAGCTTCCTTAGCGGGAGGGCCAACCGGGTGCCCGGGGAGCTGTTTTTT. It codes for CASSFLSGRANRVPGELFF. The variable domain in full, completed from reference TRBV5-1 and TRBJ2-2, reads KAGVTQTPRYLIKTRGQQVTLSCSPISGHRSVSWYQQTPGQGLQFLFEYFSETQRNKGNFPGRFSGRQFSNSRSEMNVSTLELGDSALYLCASSFLSGRANRVPGELFFGEGSRLTVL.